This TCR beta chain came from a study of blood T cell repertoires in COVID-19. CDR1 is SGHKS, CDR2 YYEKEE, per germline (reference sequence). V lost 2 bases and J 0 bases, leaving 11 bases between the germline ends. The CDR3 has 15 amino acids. Per the study methods: Using reference gene primer amplification, nucleated cell counts were estimated. The table came from immunoSEQ multiplex PCR; TCRdb's copy has only in-frame clones and leaves some out. The DNA was the basis for D and trimming; V, J and clone size are from that table. The data contain over 200,000 clones, 88% of them singletons. Sequenced material: peripheral blood. The TCR comes from a man in his 60s who had recovered from COVID-19. V gene TRBV5-5 combines with J gene TRBJ2-5; a weak D match, TRBD2 (6 bases). CDR3 nucleotides: TGTGCCAGCAGCTTCGCGGGGCGGGACCAAGAGACCCAGTACTTC. It yields the protein CASSFAGRDQETQYF.